This T cell receptor (beta chain) is drawn from a study of control samples from healthy donors and cancer patients. Here immunoSEQ multiplex PCR was the method, and the copy in TCRdb shows in-frame clones only, minus some. Of 75,000 to 100,000 clones in the sample, about nine tenths were seen once. CDR1 and CDR2 (germline): SGHDT, YYEEEE. After removal of 4 bases from V and 4 bases from J, the junction contained 10 bases not matched to a gene. The CDR3 is 15 residues long. This sequence originates from a man aged 45-65 years in good health. The V and J genes are TRBV5-6 and TRBJ2-7, with 8 bases matching TRBD2. Input material: blood. The CDR3 DNA follows: TGTGCCAGCAGCACCGGGACTAGGAGGTTTTACGAGCAGTACTTC. It yields the protein CASSTGTRRFYEQYF.